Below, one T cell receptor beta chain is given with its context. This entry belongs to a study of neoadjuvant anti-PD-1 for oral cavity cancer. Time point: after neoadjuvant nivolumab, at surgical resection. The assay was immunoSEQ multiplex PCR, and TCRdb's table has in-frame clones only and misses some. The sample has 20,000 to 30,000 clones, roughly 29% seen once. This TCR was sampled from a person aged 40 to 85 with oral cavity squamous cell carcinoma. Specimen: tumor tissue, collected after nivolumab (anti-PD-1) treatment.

This CDR3 is CASSLASGGLNEQFF. The DNA for the CDR3 is TGTGCCAGCAGCTTGGCTAGCGGGGGCCTAAATGAGCAGTTCTTC. The rearrangement links TRBV5-4 to TRBJ2-1, with TRBD2 matching over 10 bases. The CDR3 contains 15 residues. V gave up 0 bases and J gave up 7 bases; unmatched junction bases: 4. The germline V gene has CDR1 SGHNT and CDR2 YYREEE (reference sequence).